These T cell receptor beta chains were read from a single sample in a study of T cell changes during pregnancy in multiple sclerosis. The assay was immunoSEQ multiplex PCR, and TCRdb's table has in-frame clones only and misses some. The data hold tens of thousands of clones, with 70% to 90% observed a single time. The sample here was peripheral blood, taken in the first trimester of pregnancy. The receptors shown here come from a female donor in good health, enrolled as a control in a pregnancy study. Both conserved end residues are part of each CDR3. Each record gives: clone size, V gene, J gene, D gene, CDR3 DNA, CDR3 protein. D genes are given only for firm matches. A row's size may be missing; if present it is once, few, many or a size class.

>.|TRBV7-9|TRBJ1-2|TRBD1
TGTGCCAGCAGCTTAGGGGGAGGACAGGGAAGATTCTCTGGCTACACCTTC
CASSLGGGQGRFSGYTF
>.|TRBV9|TRBJ1-1|.
TGTGCCAGCAGCGTCACAGGGAACACTGAAGCTTTCTTT
CASSVTGNTEAFF
>.|TRBV19|TRBJ1-4|TRBD1
TGTGCCAGTAGTCCATGGACAGGGGACCTTGCAACTAATGAAAAACTGTTTTTT
CASSPWTGDLATNEKLFF
>.|TRBV7-8|TRBJ1-5|TRBD1
TGTGCCAGCAGCTTAGGGGGGACAGGGAACAAACAGCCCCAGCATTTT
CASSLGGTGNKQPQHF
>.|TRBV6-1|TRBJ1-2|TRBD1
TGTGCCAGCAGTGAACCGGGACAGGGGGCGCGCGGCTACACCTTC
CASSEPGQGARGYTF
>.|TRBV19|TRBJ1-2|.
TGTGCCAGTAGCCCACTGACAGGTCCTCGGGGAAGTGGCTACACCTTC
CASSPLTGPRGSGYTF
>.|TRBV5-1|TRBJ2-1|TRBD1
TGCGCCAGCAGCTGGGGACAGGGTGTACATGAGCAGTTCTTC
CASSWGQGVHEQFF
>once|TRBV19|TRBJ1-2|TRBD1
TGTGCCAGCCGAGGACAGGCGCTATCACTCGATGGCTACACCTTC
CASRGQALSLDGYTF
>.|TRBV7-2|TRBJ1-3|.
TGTGCCAGCAGCACCGGAGAGGGAAACACCATATATTTT
CASSTGEGNTIYF
>.|TRBV28|TRBJ2-7|TRBD1
TGTGCCAGCAGCTCAGCAGGACAGGGTTCCTACGAGCAGTACTTC
CASSSAGQGSYEQYF
>.|TRBV10-3|TRBJ2-4|TRBD2
TGTGCCATCAGTGTTGCTAGCGGGAGCTCAGCCAAAAACATTCAGTACTTC
CAISVASGSSAKNIQYF
>.|TRBV7-6|TRBJ2-7|.
TGTGCCAGCAGCTCACGCGGGCCCGTATACGAGCAGTACTTC
CASSSRGPVYEQYF
>many|TRBV7-7|TRBJ1-2|TRBD1
TGTGCCAGCAGCCCCCTCCGGACAGGGGACGGCTACACCTTC
CASSPLRTGDGYTF
>.|TRBV6-1|TRBJ2-7|.
TGTGCCAGCAGTGACAGGGGACAATATTCCGAGCAGTACTTC
CASSDRGQYSEQYF
>.|TRBV27|TRBJ2-1|TRBD2
TGTGCCAGCCAAACAGAAGGGACTACTAATGAGCAGTTCTTC
CASQTEGTTNEQFF
>.|TRBV15|TRBJ1-1|.
TGTGCCACCAGCAGCGTCTTCCGGACGGGAGCTGAAGCTTTCTTT
CATSSVFRTGAEAFF
>.|TRBV5-5|TRBJ2-3|.
TGTGCCAGCAGCTGGAGCTGGGGGGATACTAGCACAGATACGCAGTATTTT
CASSWSWGDTSTDTQYF
>few|TRBV27|TRBJ1-1|TRBD1
TGTGCCAGCAGTTTGGTAGCCGGGACAGTCGGGACTGAAGCTTTCTTT
CASSLVAGTVGTEAFF
>.|TRBV21-1|TRBJ2-5|.
TGTGCCAGGGGGGACAAAGGGAAGGAGACCCAGTACTTC
CARGDKGKETQYF
>.|TRBV15|TRBJ1-4|TRBD1
TGTGCCACCAGCAGACAGGACAGGGCTAATGAAAAACTGTTTTTT
CATSRQDRANEKLFF
>.|TRBV5-1|TRBJ1-2|.
TGCGCCAGCAGCCCACTCAGTACAGGGTTTAACTATGGCTACACCTTC
CASSPLSTGFNYGYTF
>.|TRBV7-2|TRBJ2-2|TRBD1
TGTGCCAGCAGCTCCTCGGGACAGGGTCGGGCCGGGGAGCTGTTTTTT
CASSSSGQGRAGELFF
>.|TRBV6-1|TRBJ1-4|.
TGTGCCAGCAGTGACCCGGGGGAAGTGGGGAAACTGTTTTTT
CASSDPGEVGKLFF
>.|TRBV19|TRBJ1-5|.
TGTGCCAGTAGTACCTCTAATCTCGACAGGACGATTAGCAATCAGCCCCAGCATTTT
CASSTSNLDRTISNQPQHF
>.|TRBV6-1|TRBJ1-4|TRBD1
TGTGCCAGCAGTGAAGACAGGGGCTGGGAAAAACTGTTTTTT
CASSEDRGWEKLFF
>once|TRBV4-1|TRBJ2-7|TRBD1
TGCGCCAGCAGCCAAGTACCACTGAGGGGGACAGGGGGCAGGATGTACGAGCAGTACTTC
CASSQVPLRGTGGRMYEQYF
>.|TRBV19|TRBJ2-3|TRBD2
TGTGCCAGTAGACCGGGACTAGCTACAGATACGCAGTATTTT
CASRPGLATDTQYF
>.|TRBV6-1|TRBJ2-7|TRBD2
TGTGCCGCCTCGGGGGGGCAGGGCTCCTACGAGCAGTACTTC
CAASGGQGSYEQYF
>.|TRBV6-4|TRBJ1-1|.
TGTGCCAGCAGTGACTCCAACAGGAACACTGAAGCTTTCTTT
CASSDSNRNTEAFF
>.|TRBV2|TRBJ1-6|TRBD1
TGTGCCAGCATGGTAGGGTGGAGGGGGCGGTGGGACGATTCACCCCTCCACTTT
CASMVGWRGRWDDSPLHF
>.|TRBV7-9|TRBJ1-2|TRBD1
TGTGCCAGCAGTCGCCCGGGACAGCACTATGGCTACACCTTC
CASSRPGQHYGYTF
>.|TRBV27|TRBJ2-1|TRBD2
TGTGCCAGCAGTTTGACTAGCGGCTCCTACAATGAGCAGTTCTTC
CASSLTSGSYNEQFF
>.|TRBV6-5|TRBJ2-3|.
TGTGCCAGCAGTTACCCGACTAGGCCAGATACGCAGTATTTT
CASSYPTRPDTQYF
>.|TRBV7-2|TRBJ2-7|TRBD2
TGTGCCAGCAGCGGACTCGGGGGGGTCGTGGGCGAGCAGTACTTC
CASSGLGGVVGEQYF
>.|TRBV27|TRBJ2-2|TRBD2
TGTGCCAGCAGTCGCCGGGACTACGGGGAGCTGTTTTTT
CASSRRDYGELFF
>.|TRBV9|TRBJ2-3|TRBD2
TGTGCCAGCAGCCCCACCGGGACTAGCGGGGGCACAGATACGCAGTATTTT
CASSPTGTSGGTDTQYF